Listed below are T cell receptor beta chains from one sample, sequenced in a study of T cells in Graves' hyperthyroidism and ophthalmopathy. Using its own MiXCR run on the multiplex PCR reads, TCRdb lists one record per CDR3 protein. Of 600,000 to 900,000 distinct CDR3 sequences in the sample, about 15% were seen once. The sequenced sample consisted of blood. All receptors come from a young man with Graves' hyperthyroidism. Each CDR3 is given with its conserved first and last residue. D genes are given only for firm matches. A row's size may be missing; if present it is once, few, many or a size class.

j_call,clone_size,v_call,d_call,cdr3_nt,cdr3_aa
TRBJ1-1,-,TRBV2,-,TGTGCCAGCAGAACCCTGGGGGGGGGGAACACTGAAGCTTTCTTT,CASRTLGGGNTEAFF
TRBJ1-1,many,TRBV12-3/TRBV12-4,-,TGTGCCAGCAGTTTAGTGCTCAAGACTGAAGCTTTCTTT,CASSLVLKTEAFF
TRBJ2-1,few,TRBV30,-,TGTGCCTGGAGCGGGGGCCCTTACAATGAGCAGTTCTTC,CAWSGGPYNEQFF
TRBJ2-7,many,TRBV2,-,TGTGCCAGCAGTGAAGCGACCGACAATGACGAGCAGTACTTC,CASSEATDNDEQYF
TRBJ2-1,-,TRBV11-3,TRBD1,TGTGCCAGCAGCCCACGGGAGACAGGGGATGAGCAGTTCTTC,CASSPRETGDEQFF
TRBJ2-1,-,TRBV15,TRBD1,TGTGCCACCAGCAGAGGGTTGGGACAGGGTTTCTATGAGCAGTTCTTC,CATSRGLGQGFYEQFF
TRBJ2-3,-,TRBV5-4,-,TGTGCCAGCAGCTTGCCCGTCGAAGATACGCAGTATTTT,CASSLPVEDTQYF
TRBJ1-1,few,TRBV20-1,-,TGCAGTGCTAGAGGGCATACTTCCTCCGAAACCCCCATGAACACTGAAGCTTTCTTT,CSARGHTSSETPMNTEAFF
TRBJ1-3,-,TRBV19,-,TGTGCCAGTAGTTACGACAGCCTCTCTGGAAACACCATATATTTT,CASSYDSLSGNTIYF
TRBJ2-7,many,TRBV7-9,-,TGTGCCAGCAGCCTCCCGGGACCTATTGCCTACGAGCAGTACTTC,CASSLPGPIAYEQYF
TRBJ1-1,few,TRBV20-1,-,TGCAGTGCTAGAGCCGGGGCCATGAACACTGAAGCTTTCTTT,CSARAGAMNTEAFF
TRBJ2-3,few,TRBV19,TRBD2,TGTGCCAGTAGTATAAGTAGCGGGAGGGACCCAGATACGCAGTATTTT,CASSISSGRDPDTQYF
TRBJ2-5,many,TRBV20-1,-,TGCAGTGCCAATACAGATCAAGAGACCCAGTACTTC,CSANTDQETQYF
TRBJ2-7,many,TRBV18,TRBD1,TGTGCCAGCTCACCGGAAACAGGGGCGCGGTCCTACGAGCAGTACTTC,CASSPETGARSYEQYF
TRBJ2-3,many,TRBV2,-,TGTGCCAGCAGTGAAAGGACAGATACGCAGTATTTT,CASSERTDTQYF